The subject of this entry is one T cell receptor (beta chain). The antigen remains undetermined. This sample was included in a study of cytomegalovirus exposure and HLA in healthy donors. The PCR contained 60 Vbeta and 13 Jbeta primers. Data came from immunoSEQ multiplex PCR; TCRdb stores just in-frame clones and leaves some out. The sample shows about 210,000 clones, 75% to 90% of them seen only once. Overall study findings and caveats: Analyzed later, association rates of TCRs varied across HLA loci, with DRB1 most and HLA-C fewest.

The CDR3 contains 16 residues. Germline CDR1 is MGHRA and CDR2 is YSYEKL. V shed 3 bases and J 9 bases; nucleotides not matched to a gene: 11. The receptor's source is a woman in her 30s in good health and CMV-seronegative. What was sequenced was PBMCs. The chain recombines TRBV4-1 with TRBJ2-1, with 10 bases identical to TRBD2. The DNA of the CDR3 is TGCGCCAGCAGCCATACCCTAGCGGGAGCGGGGGGTGAGCAGTTCTTC. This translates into CASSHTLAGAGGEQFF.